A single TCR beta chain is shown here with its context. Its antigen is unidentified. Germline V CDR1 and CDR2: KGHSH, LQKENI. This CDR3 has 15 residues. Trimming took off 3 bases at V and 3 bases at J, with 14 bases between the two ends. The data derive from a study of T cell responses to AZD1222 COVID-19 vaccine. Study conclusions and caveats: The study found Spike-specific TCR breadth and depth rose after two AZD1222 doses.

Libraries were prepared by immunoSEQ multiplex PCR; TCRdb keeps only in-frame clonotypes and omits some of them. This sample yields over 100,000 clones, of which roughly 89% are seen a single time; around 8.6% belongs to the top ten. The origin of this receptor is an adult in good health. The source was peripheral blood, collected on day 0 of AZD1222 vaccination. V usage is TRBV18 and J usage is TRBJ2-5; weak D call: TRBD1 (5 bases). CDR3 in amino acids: CASSPTLAGKETQYF. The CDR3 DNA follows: TGTGCCAGCTCACCCACCTTGGCAGGGAAAGAGACCCAGTACTTC.